The 21 T cell receptor beta chains presented below share a single source sample, sequenced in a study of blood T cells in healthy people across ages. Sample-barcoded 5' priming and a J-beta primer mix drove a second PCR of about 7 to 12 cycles. TCRdb itself ran the 5' RACE reads through MiXCR, one entry per CDR3 protein. Of hundreds of thousands of distinct CDR3 sequences listed, 40% to 45% are singletons. Sequences were obtained from blood. All receptors come from a man older than 75 in good health.

The V gene is TRBV14, the J gene TRBJ1-2, with D possibly TRBD1 on 5 matching bases. The CDR3 consists of 17 residues. V lost 0 bases, J lost 6 bases, and 20 bases lay in between. Looked up from germline, CDR1 is SGHDN and CDR2 is FVKESK. DNA for the CDR3: TGTGCCAGCAGCCAAGATGGGAGGCCCTCATTCAGGGATGGCTACACCTTC. Amino acid sequence: CASSQDGRPSFRDGYTF.

This clonotype was recorded at least ten times. The chain employs TRBV14 and TRBJ1-1; weak D call: TRBD1 (5 bases). V lost 0 bases and J 4 bases, leaving 9 bases between the germline ends. The CDR3 contains 14 residues. Germline V gene sequence: CDR1 SGHDN, CDR2 FVKESK. CDR3 sequence reads: CASSQETASTEAFF. The CDR3 bases are TGTGCCAGCAGCCAAGAGACAGCCTCCACTGAAGCTTTCTTT.

This sequence joins TRBV6-6 and TRBJ2-2, with D tentatively TRBD1 (5 bases). Trimming left V 5 bases short and J 3 bases short, with 13 bases between. The germline gives CDR1 MNHNY, CDR2 SVGAGI (reference sequence). The CDR3 runs to 15 residues. Here the CDR3 reads CASSHRAGHTGELFF. The CDR3 bases are TGTGCCAGCAGTCACCGGGCAGGGCACACCGGGGAGCTGTTTTTT.

This clonotype appeared a few times. The chain has TRBV20-1 and TRBJ1-2; D might be TRBD1 (5 bases). The V end lost 3 bases, the J end lost 8 bases, and 22 bases lay between the germline ends. This CDR3 region has 15 residues. Germline V lookup: CDR1 DFQATT, CDR2 SNEGSKA (reference sequence). DNA for the CDR3: TGCAGTGCTAGGGGACCGGGAGGAACAAGCTGGGGCTACACCTTC. Its protein is CSARGPGGTSWGYTF.

The CDR3 loop reads CASSYRTSSNYGYTF. Written as DNA, the CDR3 is TGTGCCAGCAGTTACCGGACAAGTTCTAACTATGGCTACACCTTC. The chain couples TRBV6-2 or TRBV6-3 to TRBJ1-2; D is perhaps TRBD1 (5 bases). The CDR3 consists of 15 residues. V was trimmed by 2 bases and J by 0 bases, leaving 10 bases between them. CDR1 and CDR2 (germline): MNHEY, SVGEGT.

In its sample, this clonotype was seen a few times. The chain couples TRBV20-1 to TRBJ2-1; D call uncertain. This CDR3 region has 10 residues. With 3 bases removed from V and 8 bases from J, the gap between germline ends came to 5 bases. CDR1 and CDR2 (germline): DFQATT, SNEGSKA (reference sequence). CDR3 in amino acids: CSASLHEQFF. The CDR3 nucleotides read TGCAGTGCTAGTCTGCATGAGCAGTTCTTC.

The J gene is TRBJ2-3, the V gene TRBV7-2; TRBD2 agrees at 8 bases. Germline values: CDR1 SGHTA, CDR2 FQGNSA. There are 15 residues in the CDR3. Trimming removed 2 bases from V and 5 bases from J; junction bases left unmatched: 6. DNA for the CDR3: TGTACCAGCAGCTTAAGAGCGGGGGAGGGAGATACGCAGTATTTT. This gives the protein CTSSLRAGEGDTQYF.

This clonotype was counted a few times. The chain uses TRBV6-4 and TRBJ1-2, with D unresolved. CDR1 is MRHNA, CDR2 SNTAGT, per germline. V shed 6 bases and J shed 1 base, with 12 bases lying between them. The CDR3 spans 14 residues. This CDR3 is CASRPDGYNYGYTF. CDR3 nucleotide sequence: TGTGCCAGCAGGCCGGACGGTTATAACTATGGCTACACCTTC.

The V call is TRBV4-1, the J call TRBJ2-1, with 15 bases aligning to TRBD2. Germline CDR1 MGHRA, CDR2 YSYEKL. The CDR3 is made up of 17 amino acids. J gave up 7 bases and V 0 bases, and 4 bases lay outside the gene matches. The CDR3 bases are TGCGCCAGCAGCCAAGATAGGGGACTAGCGGGAGGAAATGAGCAGTTCTTC. As protein: CASSQDRGLAGGNEQFF.

This clonotype came up a few times. The chain carries TRBV20-1 and TRBJ1-2, with D possibly TRBD1 on 5 matching bases. CDR3 length: 13 amino acids. Trimming took off 3 bases at V and 6 bases at J, with 14 bases between the two ends. The germline gives CDR1 DFQATT, CDR2 SNEGSKA (reference sequence). The CDR3 loop reads CSASRQGGNGYTF. Here the CDR3 DNA reads TGCAGTGCTAGTAGGCAGGGAGGGAATGGCTACACCTTC.

This clonotype was seen a few times. One end of the junction does not line up with germline, which may come from a read error. The rearrangement uses TRBV10-3 and TRBJ2-4; D gene unclear. TRBJ2-5 matches the DNA end more closely, so the J call is doubtful. Looked up from germline, CDR1 is ENHRY and CDR2 is SYGVKD. This CDR3 comprises 12 residues. The CDR3 region has the DNA TGTGTCATCAGTGAGTCGACCGAGACCCAGTACTTC. Residues: CVISESTETQYF.

About this clonotype itself: An end of the junction does not agree with germline; a read error may underlie this. The V and J genes are TRBV12-3 or TRBV12-4 and TRBJ2-2; D is tentatively TRBD1 or TRBD2 (5 bases each). The CDR3 runs to 14 residues. The CDR3 nucleotides are TGTACCAGCAGTCCTCAAGGGGACGCCGGGGAGCTGTTTTTT. It is translated as CTSSPQGDAGELFF.

This rearrangement joins TRBV6-2 or TRBV6-3 to TRBJ2-7, with a possible D match to TRBD1 (5 bases). V lost 11 bases to trimming and J lost 2 bases, with 19 bases between them. CDR1 and CDR2 from the germline V gene are MNHEY and SVGEGT. The CDR3 has 14 residues. The CDR3 spells CACNPRGSAYEQYF. CDR3 coding DNA: TGTGCCTGCAATCCAAGGGGTTCAGCCTACGAGCAGTACTTC.

This chain connects TRBV20-1 to TRBJ2-3; 11 nucleotides agree with TRBD2. Per the germline V gene, CDR1 is DFQATT and CDR2 is SNEGSKA (reference sequence). CDR3 size: 16 residues. The ends lost 5 bases at V and 2 bases at J; junction bases unmatched: 9. Here the CDR3 DNA reads TGCAGTGCTTGTCGACTAGCGGGGCACCTCACAGATACGCAGTATTTT. Its translation is CSACRLAGHLTDTQYF.

This clonotype was observed at least ten times. The chain is built from TRBV21-1 and TRBJ2-7; the DNA was not used to check the table's D call, TRBD2. TRBV21-1 represents a pseudogene. The CDR3 extends over 17 amino acids. The DNA of the CDR3 is TGTGCCAGCAGCAAAGTTCCCCAGCGGGAGGGTACCTACGAGCAGTACTTC. Translating it yields CASSKVPQREGTYEQYF.

The V gene is TRBV29-1, the J gene TRBJ1-2; 8 bases match TRBD1. With 2 bases clipped from V and 4 bases from J, the junction kept 9 bases outside the gene matches. This CDR3 spans 15 amino acids. CDR1 and CDR2 from the germline V gene are SQVTM and ANQGSEA. The CDR3 bases are TGCAGCGTTGAATCCCGGGACAGGCGGTTCTATGGCTACACCTTC. It translates to CSVESRDRRFYGYTF.

In this sample, this clonotype turned up a few times. J is TRBJ2-5 and V is TRBV7-8, with D possibly being TRBD1 or TRBD2 (5 bases each). V was trimmed by 3 bases and J by 5 bases, leaving 10 bases between them. CDR1 and CDR2 from the germline V gene are SGHVS and FQNEAQ. The CDR3 runs to 13 residues. DNA for the CDR3: TGTGCCAGCAGCTTTAAAGGGACGGAGACCCAGTACTTC. The encoded protein is CASSFKGTETQYF.

V is TRBV18 and J is TRBJ2-3, with 7 bases identical to TRBD1. The trim removed 4 bases at V and 1 base at J, leaving 8 bases unmatched. The germline CDR1 and CDR2 sequences are KGHSH and LQKENI. The CDR3 runs to 16 residues. The CDR3 protein is CASSQAQGIGTDTQYF. The DNA for the CDR3 is TGTGCCAGCTCACAAGCACAGGGGATAGGCACAGATACGCAGTATTTT.

The sample holds a few counts of this clonotype. The chain links TRBV6-5 to TRBJ2-1; unclear D gene. The length of the CDR3 is 15 residues. Trimming stripped 6 bases from V and 9 bases from J, with 21 bases between. CDR1 and CDR2 from the germline V gene are MNHEY and SVGAGI. CDR3: CASSRLTEERSEQFF. The CDR3 DNA reads TGTGCCAGCAGCCGTTTGACCGAAGAAAGATCTGAGCAGTTCTTC.

V gene TRBV6-2 or TRBV6-3 combines with J gene TRBJ1-5, with TRBD1 identical over 8 bases. Trimming at V came to 5 bases and at J to 2 bases, leaving 8 bases not matched to a gene. The CDR3 covers 16 residues. From germline, CDR1 is MNHEY and CDR2 SVGEGT. The CDR3: CASSLTGGTGNQPQHF. CDR3 coding DNA: TGTGCCAGCAGTCTAACAGGGGGGACGGGCAATCAGCCCCAGCATTTT.

The rearrangement joins TRBV27 to TRBJ2-6; no firm D call. V lost 2 bases, J lost 0 bases, and 5 bases lay in between. This CDR3 contains 15 residues. Germline CDR1 reads MNHEY; CDR2 reads SMNVEV (reference sequence). DNA of the CDR3: TGTGCCAGCAGTTTAAAGGTCTCTGGGGCCAACGTCCTGACTTTC. Residues: CASSLKVSGANVLTF.